Shown below are 20 T cell receptor beta chains from a single sample sequenced in a study of T cells in Graves' hyperthyroidism and ophthalmopathy. The CDR3 regions of TCR beta were amplified from RNA transcripts. Researchers ran a first-round RT-PCR on the TCR CDR3 using the HTBI primer set. TCRdb passed the multiplex PCR reads through MiXCR, listing each CDR3 protein once. The repertoire holds 95,000 to 100,000 distinct CDR3 sequences, with over 50% as singletons. Sequencing used blood. The origin of the receptors is a woman aged 35 to 49 with Graves' hyperthyroidism.

Comment on this clonotype: At one end the junction does not follow the germline gene, possibly because of a read error. The chain is built from TRBV19 and TRBJ2-7, with TRBD2 matching 11 bases. CDR1 is LNHDA, CDR2 SQIVND, per germline (reference sequence). The CDR3 spans 15 residues. CDR3 coding DNA: TGCACCAGTAGCCTACTAGCGGGAGACTCCTACGAGCAGTACTTC. This codes for CTSSLLAGDSYEQYF.

The chain has TRBV15 and TRBJ1-2; TRBD1 might be the D (5 bases). The CDR3 loop spans 14 amino acids. Per the germline V gene, CDR1 is LNHNV and CDR2 is YYDKDF (reference sequence). With 5 bases removed from V and 8 bases from J, the gap between germline ends came to 18 bases. CDR3 in DNA: TGTGCCACCAGCGTCAACCAGGGATCGAGGGGCTACACCTTC. Translating gives CATSVNQGSRGYTF. The full variable domain, in which reference TRBV15 and TRBJ1-2 provide the parts outside the CDR3, is DAMVIQNPRYQVTQFGKPVTLSCSQTLNHNVMYWYQQKSSQAPKLLFHYYDKDFNNEADTPDNFQSRRPNTSFCFLDIRSPGLGDTAMYLCATSVNQGSRGYTFGSGTRLTVV.

In this sample, this clonotype turned up many times. At one end, the junction sequence differs from germline, possibly due to a read error. The rearrangement joins TRBV6-5 to TRBJ1-2; 7 bases are shared with TRBD1. CDR1 and CDR2 (germline): MNHEY, SVGAGI. CDR3 size: 10 residues. CDR3 region: CATRDRLRLF. DNA of the CDR3: TGTGCCACAAGGGACAGACTAAGGTTGTTC.

V is TRBV7-2 and J is TRBJ1-5; D is perhaps TRBD1 (6 bases). CDR3 length: 16 amino acids. The germline V and J ends were trimmed by 6 bases and 6 bases, with 21 bases remaining between them. Per the germline V gene, CDR1 is SGHTA and CDR2 is FQGNSA. The CDR3 here is CASSGGAGRQGQPQHF. The CDR3 DNA sequence: TGTGCCAGCAGTGGGGGGGCAGGGCGGCAGGGTCAGCCCCAGCATTTT.

This clonotype occurred once. The genes are TRBV29-1 and TRBJ2-6, with D perhaps matching TRBD2 (6 bases). The CDR3 consists of 11 residues. CDR1 and CDR2 from the germline V gene are SQVTM and ANQGSEA. The V end lost 4 bases, the J end lost 11 bases, and 9 bases lay between the germline ends. The DNA for the CDR3 is TGCAGCGTTGTAGGGGACTACGTCCTGACTTTC. Translation gives CSVVGDYVLTF.

This clonotype was seen more than once but under ten times. This sequence joins TRBV2 and TRBJ2-3, with D perhaps TRBD2 (11 bases). This CDR3 is 18 amino acids long. The V end lost 6 bases, the J end lost 5 bases, and 27 bases lay between the germline ends. The germline V gene encodes CDR1 SNHLY and CDR2 FYNNEI. The CDR3 DNA is TGTGCCAGCAGGGGGACAGGGGATAGCGGGAGGGCGGAAGATACGCAGTATTTT. Its translation is CASRGTGDSGRAEDTQYF.

As concerns this clonotype: A much larger clone differs from this one at a single base, so this may be a read error. J is TRBJ1-3 and V is TRBV10-3; weak D call: TRBD1 (6 bases). Trimming stripped 8 bases from V and 6 bases from J, with 20 bases between. The CDR3 runs to 15 residues. Per the germline V gene, CDR1 is ENHRY and CDR2 is SYGVKD. The CDR3 is CAIGRGATGLNTIYF. In DNA, the CDR3 is TGTGCCATCGGACGGGGGGCGACTGGCTTAAACACCATATATTTT.

This clonotype was recorded many times. The V call is TRBV7-3, the J call TRBJ1-2; D perhaps matches TRBD1 (6 bases). The CDR3 extends over 16 amino acids. V was pared by 0 bases and J by 4 bases, with 15 bases between. The germline V gene encodes CDR1 SGHTA and CDR2 FQGTGA. The CDR3 spells CASSLTAGGRSYGYTF. The CDR3 nucleotides are TGTGCCAGCAGCTTAACGGCCGGGGGGCGAAGCTATGGCTACACCTTC.

This clonotype came up many times. The chain combines TRBV4-1 with TRBJ2-7; D perhaps matches TRBD1 (6 bases). V lost 0 bases and J lost 3, with 9 bases in between. Germline CDR1 and CDR2: MGHRA and YSYEKL. The CDR3 sequence is 14 residues long. CDR3 sequence reads: CASSQDRGRYEQYF. The CDR3 DNA is TGCGCCAGCAGCCAAGACAGGGGACGCTACGAGCAGTACTTC.

This clonotype was detected many times. This chain uses TRBV9 with TRBJ2-7; 8 positions agree with TRBD1. J gave up 7 bases and V 0 bases, and 3 bases lay outside the gene matches. This CDR3 comprises 13 residues. CDR1 and CDR2 (germline): SGDLS, YYNGEE. The CDR3 is CASSVARTGEQYF. CDR3 sequence (DNA): TGTGCCAGCAGCGTAGCCAGGACAGGGGAGCAGTACTTC.

This clonotype has at least ten counts. The chain uses TRBV5-1 and TRBJ2-2; TRBD1 is a possible D gene (6 bases). Trimming pared 4 bases from V and 3 bases from J, leaving 10 bases between. Germline V gives CDR1 SGHRS, CDR2 YFSETQ. The CDR3 covers 14 residues. The CDR3 DNA follows: TGCGCCAGCAGCCCGGGACAATACACCGGGGAGCTGTTTTTT. This gives the protein CASSPGQYTGELFF.

In the case of this clonotype: One end of the junction is discordant with germline, which a read error may explain. This chain uses TRBV2 with TRBJ1-6; D is unclear. There are 13 residues in the CDR3. CDR1 SNHLY and CDR2 FYNNEI come from the germline V gene. The CDR3 reads CASREGPNSPLHF. The CDR3, as DNA: TGTGCCAGCAGGGAAGGACCTAATTCACCCCTCCACTTT.

This clonotype was detected ten times or more. V and J are TRBV6-6 and TRBJ1-6; TRBD1 aligns across 7 bases. There are 15 residues in the CDR3. V dropped 6 bases and J dropped 10; count of bases not matched to a gene: 12. Germline V lookup: CDR1 MNHNY, CDR2 SVGAGI (reference sequence). The CDR3, as DNA: TGTGCCAGCAGATCCTCGACAGGGACGGGCTCACCCCTCCACTTT. As protein: CASRSSTGTGSPLHF.

This clonotype was found many times. The V gene is TRBV9, the J gene TRBJ1-6; possible D gene TRBD1, 6 bases. CDR3 length: 15 amino acids. V lost 3 bases to trimming and J lost 5 bases, with 12 bases between them. Looked up from germline, CDR1 is SGDLS and CDR2 is YYNGEE. Written as DNA, the CDR3 is TGTGCCAGCAGCGGTATCAGGGGTCATAATTCACCCCTCCACTTT. It specifies CASSGIRGHNSPLHF.

V usage is TRBV10-3 and J usage is TRBJ1-2; 7 bases align to TRBD1. The V and J ends lost 7 bases and 4 bases, in that order; junction bases with no gene match: 6. This CDR3 region has 13 residues. Per germline, CDR1 ENHRY and CDR2 SYGVKD. CDR3 sequence: CAIKWDSGYGYTF. The CDR3 bases are TGTGCCATCAAGTGGGACAGTGGCTATGGCTACACCTTC.

This clonotype came up a few times. The J gene is TRBJ1-1, the V gene TRBV6-1; D call uncertain. Trimming removed 6 bases at V and 0 bases at J, with 11 bases between. The CDR3 is 14 residues long. Germline assignment: CDR1 MNHNS and CDR2 SASEGT. The CDR3 here is CASSAQDLNTEAFF. DNA for the CDR3: TGTGCCAGCAGCGCTCAGGATTTGAACACTGAAGCTTTCTTT.

This clonotype was counted a single time. The conserved phenylalanine or tryptophan normally closing the CDR3 is absent here, so this likely arose from a read error. The DNA is omitted, as the CDR3 cannot be located on it reliably, and the CDR3 follows TCRdb's listing. The V call is TRBV4-2, the J call TRBJ2-2; no DNA check was done on the table's D call, TRBD1. Germline lookup yields CDR1 LGHNA and CDR2 YNFKEQ. The CDR3 adds up to 9 amino acids, both ends counted. This CDR3 reads CASSQPGGT.

The rearrangement uses TRBV20-1 and TRBJ2-2, with TRBD2 matching 11 bases. V dropped 4 bases and J dropped 7; count of bases not matched to a gene: 8. Per the germline V gene, CDR1 is DFQATT and CDR2 is SNEGSKA (reference sequence). The CDR3 consists of 15 residues. The CDR3 protein is CSAKIGLAGNGELFF. CDR3 in DNA: TGCAGTGCTAAGATTGGACTAGCGGGCAACGGGGAGCTGTTTTTT.

This clonotype was picked up many times. The V and J genes are TRBV28 and TRBJ1-3; D might be TRBD1 (6 bases). Germline V gene data show CDR1 as MDHEN and CDR2 as SYDVKM. This CDR3 is built from 14 residues. The ends were cut back, 2 bases at V and 5 bases at J, with 10 bases in the middle. The CDR3 spells CASSLRGQRNTIYF. CDR3 bases: TGTGCCAGCAGTTTACGGGGGCAAAGAAACACCATATATTTT.

This clonotype was counted ten times or more. The gene calls are TRBV29-1 and TRBJ1-1, with 8 bases lining up with TRBD1. CDR3 length: 12 residues. CDR1 is SQVTM and CDR2 is ANQGSEA in the germline V gene. The V and J ends lost 5 bases and 5 bases, in that order; junction bases with no gene match: 4. The CDR3: CSVRRQGTEAFF. The CDR3 region has the DNA TGCAGCGTTAGAAGACAGGGGACTGAAGCTTTCTTT.